This TCR beta chain was obtained from a study of control samples from healthy donors and cancer patients. Only in-frame clones appear in the TCRdb table, and some are missing; sequencing was by immunoSEQ multiplex PCR. This table has approximately 120,000 clones, around nine tenths appearing once. Germline V gene data show CDR1 as LGHDT and CDR2 as YNNKEL (reference sequence). This CDR3 contains 15 residues. V was shortened by 7 bases and J by 4 bases, with 18 bases between the two germline ends. The TCR was taken from a woman between 50 and 59 years old in good health. The chain uses TRBV3-1 (or the pseudogene TRBV3-2) and TRBJ2-3, with D uncertain. The sample taken for sequencing was blood. The chain's CDR3 is CASNHLASPADTQYF. The CDR3, as DNA: TGTGCCAGCAACCACTTAGCCTCCCCGGCAGATACGCAGTATTTT.